The table lists the clone carrying this T cell receptor (beta chain) with many counts. These data originate in a study of identical twins. TCRdb re-analysed the 5' RACE reads in MiXCR, keeping a single row per CDR3 protein. The table lists 650,000 to 800,000 distinct CDR3 sequences, 8.6% of them singletons. Germline values: CDR1 LGHNA, CDR2 YSLEER. There are 16 residues in the CDR3. Losses at the gene ends were 3 bases for V and 4 bases for J; bases not matched to a gene: 6. This sample also belongs to another study, concerning yellow fever vaccine responses in identical twins.

This clonotype was sampled from a woman between 18 and 29 years old in good health. The rearrangement links TRBV4-3 to TRBJ2-2; TRBD1 agrees at 9 bases. The specimen sequenced was PBMCs. The CDR3 sequence is CASSQRTGAATGELFF. The CDR3 region has the DNA TGCGCCAGCAGCCAGCGGACAGGGGCAGCCACCGGGGAGCTGTTTTTT.